In this sample, the clone carrying this T cell receptor beta chain turned up a few times. Its antigen is undetermined. Deletions cut 8 bases from V and 2 bases from J, with 16 bases between. The CDR3 consists of 16 residues. Germline assignment: CDR1 MNHNS and CDR2 SASEGT. The data were taken from a study of identical twins. The study, taken as a whole, reports: Insertions ran lower in abundant cord blood beta clonotypes, though not in memory repertoires. Invariant cells of the MAIT and iNKT types might have partly distorted the zero-insertion analyses. Twin pairs had excess sharing that was weaker in beta out-of-frame sequences.

Via MiXCR, TCRdb re-called the 5' RACE reads, giving one row per CDR3 protein. The sample has 450,000 to 500,000 distinct CDR3 sequences, roughly an eighth seen once. These data were likewise used in another study, on yellow fever vaccine responses in identical twins.

Sequencing input: CD4+ T cells sorted from blood. The source of this sequence is a woman aged 18-29 years in good health. The rearrangement joins TRBV6-1 to TRBJ1-6; no clear D. CDR3 loop: CASRGGQYAYNSPLHF. CDR3 bases: TGTGCCAGCCGCGGAGGGCAATACGCCTATAATTCACCCCTCCACTTT.